This entry lists 17 T cell receptor beta chains sequenced from one sample in a study of T-cell memory formation after mild COVID-19. MiXCR, applied by TCRdb to the 5' RACE reads, yields one record per CDR3 protein. There are 200,000 to 250,000 distinct CDR3 sequences in the sample; around 9.5% occur only once, and 3.5% lies in the top ten. Sequenced material: PBMCs or a T cell subset sorted from them (not recorded which). Receptor source: a young man who had mild COVID-19 (a few samples of this study predate the infection). Cell type and time point are not known.

The chain employs TRBV9 and TRBJ1-3; D remains ambiguous. The germline V and J ends were trimmed by 3 bases and 0 bases, with 4 bases remaining between them. The CDR3 is 13 amino acids. Germline-derived CDR1 and CDR2 are SGDLS and YYNGEE. The CDR3 sequence: CASSAVSGNTIYF. The CDR3 coding sequence is TGTGCCAGCAGCGCAGTCTCTGGAAACACCATATATTTT.

The table lists this clonotype with many counts. J is TRBJ2-7 and V is TRBV2; the match to TRBD1 covers 8 bases. The germline gives CDR1 SNHLY, CDR2 FYNNEI. Trimming cost V 6 bases and J 1 base; bases outside gene matches: 8. The CDR3 runs to 15 residues. CDR3 protein: CASRTGEGVSYEQYF. The CDR3 DNA sequence: TGTGCCAGCAGGACAGGGGAAGGAGTGTCCTACGAGCAGTACTTC.

The CDR3 region is CASSPREDWTGYF. In nucleotides, the CDR3 is TGTGCCAGCTCACCACGGGAGGATTGGACGGGGTATTTT. V usage is TRBV18 and J usage is TRBJ2-3, with a weak D call TRBD2 (6 bases). There are 13 residues in the CDR3. V was trimmed by 1 base and J by 14 bases, leaving 16 bases between them. Germline-derived CDR1 and CDR2 are KGHSH and LQKENI.

This rearrangement joins TRBV29-1 to TRBJ2-2; D gene uncertain. CDR3 length: 13 residues. Trimming stripped 3 bases from V and 1 base from J, with 6 bases between. The germline V gene has CDR1 SQVTM and CDR2 ANQGSEA. CDR3 loop: CSVDFMNTGELFF. The CDR3 nucleotides are TGCAGCGTTGATTTCATGAACACCGGGGAGCTGTTTTTT.

This clonotype showed up just a few times. The rearrangement uses TRBV7-3 and TRBJ2-2, with D perhaps TRBD1 or TRBD2 (6 bases each). The V end was cut by 2 bases, the J end by 4 bases, with 14 bases between. CDR1 and CDR2 (germline): SGHTA, FQGTGA. This CDR3 comprises 16 residues. CDR3 DNA: TGTGCCAGCAGCTTAGCTGGGGGGCCGGGCACCGGGGAGCTGTTTTTT. It codes for CASSLAGGPGTGELFF.

This clonotype was picked up a small number of times. This chain joins TRBV7-9 and TRBJ2-5; TRBD1 matches at 10 bases. The V gene end was trimmed by 4 bases and the J gene end by 4 bases; junction bases not matched to a gene: 6. Germline loops: CDR1 SEHNR, CDR2 FQNEAQ (reference sequence). The length of the CDR3 is 15 residues. CDR3 protein: CASSWADRGRETQYF. As DNA, the CDR3 is TGTGCCAGCAGCTGGGCGGACAGGGGGAGAGAGACCCAGTACTTC.

This clonotype was counted many times. CDR3 residues: CASTPSGGGIGETQYF. As DNA, the CDR3 is TGCGCCAGCACCCCTAGCGGGGGGGGAATCGGAGAGACCCAGTACTTC. The chain recombines TRBV5-1 with TRBJ2-5; 12 positions agree with TRBD2. CDR3 length equals 16 residues. V shed 6 bases and J 4 bases; nucleotides not matched to a gene: 10. The germline V gene encodes CDR1 SGHRS and CDR2 YFSETQ.

This clonotype appeared many times. The gene calls are TRBV6-2 or TRBV6-3 and TRBJ2-5; the D call may be TRBD1 or TRBD2 (5 bases each). This CDR3 region has 13 residues. Germline CDR1 reads MNHEY; CDR2 reads SVGEGT. V shed 6 bases and J shed 5 bases, with 13 bases lying between them. The CDR3 coding sequence is TGTGCCAGCAGCCCGGGGCAGCTGGAGACCCAGTACTTC. Its protein is CASSPGQLETQYF.

The chain links TRBV12-3 or TRBV12-4 to TRBJ2-3; weak D call: TRBD1 (6 bases). V lost 4 bases to trimming and J lost 2 bases, with 10 bases between them. The CDR3 has 14 residues. CDR3: CASSSGQNTDTQYF. CDR3 nucleotides: TGTGCCAGCAGTTCTGGACAGAACACAGATACGCAGTATTTT.

In this sample, this clonotype turned up a few times. The chain joins TRBV18 to TRBJ2-2, with D tentatively TRBD2 (5 bases). This CDR3 region has 13 residues. The germline V gene encodes CDR1 KGHSH and CDR2 LQKENI. Trimming took 8 bases from V and 5 from J, leaving 12 bases between them. CDR3 sequence reads: CASAHEGTGELFF. The CDR3 nucleotides are TGTGCCAGCGCCCACGAGGGAACCGGGGAGCTGTTTTTT. The full variable domain, rest sourced from reference TRBV18 and TRBJ2-2, is NAGVMQNPRHLVRRRGQEARLRCSPMKGHSHVYWYRQLPEEGLKFMVYLQKENIIDESGMPKERFSAEFPKEGPSILRIQQVVRGDSAAYFCASAHEGTGELFFGEGSRLTVL.

This clonotype was detected ten times or more. The chain combines TRBV9 with TRBJ2-3; 8 nucleotides align to TRBD1. Germline values: CDR1 SGDLS, CDR2 YYNGEE. The junction had 5 bases not matched to a gene; V was cut back by 1 base and J by 4 bases. The CDR3 is 15 residues long. As DNA, the CDR3 is TGTGCCAGCAGCGTACAGGGGGCATCTGCAGATACGCAGTATTTT. Translated, it gives CASSVQGASADTQYF.

This clonotype was detected a few times. The rearrangement links TRBV13 to TRBJ2-7; 7 bases align to TRBD2. The CDR3 extends over 15 amino acids. Germline lookup yields CDR1 PRHDT and CDR2 FYEKMQ (reference sequence). With V trimmed by 2 bases and J by 1 base, 5 bases remained unmatched. CDR3 DNA sequence: TGTGCCAGCAGCTTATCGAGACTAGCTTCCTACGAGCAGTACTTC. It specifies CASSLSRLASYEQYF.

Ten or more counts support this clonotype. The chain joins TRBV4-1 to TRBJ1-6, with TRBD1 identical over 9 bases. The CDR3 covers 19 residues. Losses at the gene ends were 4 bases for V and 9 bases for J; bases not matched to a gene: 19. Germline CDR1 is MGHRA and CDR2 is YSYEKL. The CDR3 reads CASSPQQGASPRLGSPLHF. The CDR3 DNA reads as TGCGCCAGCAGCCCACAACAGGGGGCGTCACCCCGTCTTGGTTCACCCCTCCACTTT.

This clonotype was detected only a few times. CDR3 residues: CASSYTGVTGELFF. CDR3 sequence (DNA): TGTGCCAGCAGTTACACGGGGGTCACCGGGGAGCTGTTTTTT. The chain couples TRBV6-6 to TRBJ2-2, with a weak D call TRBD2 (6 bases). Looked up from germline, CDR1 is MNHNY and CDR2 is SVGAGI (reference sequence). V lost 2 bases, J lost 4 bases, and 8 bases lay in between. The CDR3 totals 14 residues.

V usage is TRBV24-1 and J usage is TRBJ2-7, with 9 bases matching TRBD2. Germline V CDR1 and CDR2: KGHDR, SFDVKD. After removal of 1 base from V and 6 bases from J, the junction contained 24 bases not matched to a gene. The CDR3 is 21 residues long. This CDR3 reads CATSDLIPTSGPHNPIGEQYF. The CDR3 DNA reads TGTGCCACCAGTGATTTAATCCCGACTAGCGGACCCCATAACCCCATCGGCGAGCAGTACTTC.

Notes on this clonotype: At one end the junction does not follow the germline gene, possibly because of a read error. V gene TRBV12-3 or TRBV12-4 combines with J gene TRBJ2-5; D is unclear. The CDR3 sequence is 11 residues long. CDR3 sequence reads: CDSSSVETQYF. CDR3 nucleotides: TGTGACAGCAGTTCAGTAGAGACCCAGTACTTC.

In its sample, this clonotype was seen a few times. The rearrangement uses TRBV4-2 and TRBJ1-1; D is undetermined. Germline V gene sequence: CDR1 LGHNA, CDR2 YNFKEQ. The CDR3 sequence is 16 residues long. The V and J ends lost 0 bases and 0 bases respectively, with 11 bases between them. This CDR3 is CASSQDAWRMNTEAFF. CDR3 in DNA: TGTGCCAGCAGCCAAGATGCCTGGCGGATGAACACTGAAGCTTTCTTT.